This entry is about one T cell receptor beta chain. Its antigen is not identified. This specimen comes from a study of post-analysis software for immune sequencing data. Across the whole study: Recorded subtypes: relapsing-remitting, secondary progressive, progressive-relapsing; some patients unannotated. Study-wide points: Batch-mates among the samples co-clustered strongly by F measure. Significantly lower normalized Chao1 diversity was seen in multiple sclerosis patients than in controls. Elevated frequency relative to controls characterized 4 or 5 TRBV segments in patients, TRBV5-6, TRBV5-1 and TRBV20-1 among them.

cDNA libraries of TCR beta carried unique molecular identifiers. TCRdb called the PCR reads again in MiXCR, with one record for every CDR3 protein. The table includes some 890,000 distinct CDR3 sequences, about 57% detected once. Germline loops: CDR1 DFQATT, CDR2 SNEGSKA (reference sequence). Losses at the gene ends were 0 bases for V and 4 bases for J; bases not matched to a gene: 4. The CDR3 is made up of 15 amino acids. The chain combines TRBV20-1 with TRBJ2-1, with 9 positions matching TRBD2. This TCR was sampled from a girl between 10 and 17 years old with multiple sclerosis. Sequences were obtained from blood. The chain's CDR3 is CSAREAGGVYNEQFF. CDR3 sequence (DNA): TGCAGTGCTAGAGAGGCGGGGGGGGTTTACAATGAGCAGTTCTTC.